These 30 T cell receptor beta chains share one sample of origin, sequenced in a study of technical replicates of blood from a handful of donors. Assay used: immunoSEQ multiplex PCR; TCRdb lists only in-frame clones, some missing. This table holds fewer than 95,000 clones, around 94% found once. Sequencing was performed on T cells isolated from PBMCs. Source of these receptors: a human donor in good health.

The CDR3 protein is CASRQGIGYGYTF. The CDR3 nucleotides are TGTGCCAGTAGACAGGGGATTGGCTATGGCTACACCTTC. J is TRBJ1-2 and V is TRBV28, with 8 nucleotides matching TRBD1. With V trimmed by 9 bases and J by 4 bases, 7 bases remained unmatched. Germline lookup yields CDR1 MDHEN and CDR2 SYDVKM. This CDR3 spans 13 amino acids.

The V call is TRBV5-1, the J call TRBJ1-2; 9 bases agree with TRBD1. Germline CDR1 reads SGHRS; CDR2 reads YFSETQ. The CDR3 loop spans 14 amino acids. V was clipped by 4 bases and J by 6 bases; unmatched bases: 7. In nucleotides, the CDR3 is TGCGCCAGCAGCACGGGACAGGGCACGGATGGCTACACCTTC. Its translation: CASSTGQGTDGYTF. The full variable domain, completed using reference TRBV5-1 and TRBJ1-2, is KAGVTQTPRYLIKTRGQQVTLSCSPISGHRSVSWYQQTPGQGLQFLFEYFSETQRNKGNFPGRFSGRQFSNSRSEMNVSTLELGDSALYLCASSTGQGTDGYTFGSGTRLTVV.

This CDR3 is CAWSSGGYGYTF. The CDR3 nucleotides are TGTGCCTGGAGTTCAGGGGGGTATGGCTACACCTTC. This chain uses TRBV30 with TRBJ1-2; 7 bases agree with TRBD1. This CDR3 contains 12 residues. The germline gives CDR1 GTSNPN, CDR2 SVGIG (reference sequence). J lost 5 bases, V lost 2 bases, and 2 bases had no gene match.

V gene TRBV28 combines with J gene TRBJ1-5; D possibly corresponds to TRBD1 (5 bases). The germline V gene has CDR1 MDHEN and CDR2 SYDVKM. There are 14 residues in the CDR3. The V and J ends lost 0 bases and 6 bases respectively, with 9 bases between them. The CDR3 sequence: CASSLWGQGQPQHF. The CDR3, as DNA: TGTGCCAGCAGTTTATGGGGGCAGGGTCAGCCCCAGCATTTT.

The CDR3 DNA sequence: TGTGCCAGCAGTTACGAAGGCAGGGGAGCCTATGGCTACACCTTC. Translated: CASSYEGRGAYGYTF. The chain couples TRBV6-5 to TRBJ1-2; D perhaps matches TRBD1 (6 bases). From germline, CDR1 is MNHEY and CDR2 SVGAGI. V was cut by 2 bases and J by 4 bases, with 14 bases left in between. The CDR3 is 15 residues long.

The DNA of the CDR3 is TGTGCCAGCCGACAGAATGAAAAACTGTTTTTT. It is translated as CASRQNEKLFF. J is TRBJ1-4 and V is TRBV6-5; weak D call: TRBD1 (5 bases). The length of the CDR3 is 11 residues. The germline gives CDR1 MNHEY, CDR2 SVGAGI. V lost 8 bases and J 5 bases, leaving 6 bases between the germline ends.

The chain has TRBV7-3 and TRBJ2-7; 8 bases align to TRBD1. V lost 5 bases and J lost 0; bases outside the gene matches: 6. The CDR3 sequence is 15 residues long. Germline V gene data show CDR1 as SGHTA and CDR2 as FQGTGA. CDR3 protein: CASSQGQGFSYEQYF. CDR3 coding DNA: TGTGCCAGCAGCCAAGGACAGGGATTCTCCTACGAGCAGTACTTC. Together with reference TRBV7-3 and TRBJ2-7, the CDR3 gives the full variable domain: GAGVSQTPSNKVTEKGKYVELRCDPISGHTALYWYRQSLGQGPEFLIYFQGTGAADDSGLPNDRFFAVRPEGSVSTLKIQRTERGDSAVYLCASSQGQGFSYEQYFGPGTRLTVT.

The chain couples TRBV6-6 to TRBJ1-5, with D perhaps matching TRBD1 (5 bases). The germline CDR1 and CDR2 sequences are MNHNY and SVGAGI (reference sequence). The CDR3 consists of 15 residues. V lost 0 bases and J 5 bases, leaving 11 bases between the germline ends. DNA of the CDR3: TGTGCCAGCAGTTACTCAGGGACTGACTATCAGCCCCAGCATTTT. Amino acids: CASSYSGTDYQPQHF.

This clone was counted once. This chain uses TRBV14 with TRBJ2-7; 9 bases are a match to TRBD1. V lost 6 bases, J lost 3 bases, and 15 bases stayed unmatched. Germline-derived CDR1 and CDR2 are SGHDN and FVKESK. This CDR3 has 17 residues. CDR3 bases: TGTGCCAGCAGTCCAGAAGAGTTCGGACAGGGGCTCTACGAGCAGTACTTC. It specifies CASSPEEFGQGLYEQYF.

The V gene is TRBV18, the J gene TRBJ1-1; D gene ambiguous. V lost 5 bases and J lost 1, with 11 bases in between. This CDR3 is 14 amino acids long. The germline gives CDR1 KGHSH, CDR2 LQKENI. The CDR3 region is CASSRQAGNTEAFF. CDR3 bases: TGTGCCAGCTCAAGGCAGGCCGGGAACACTGAAGCTTTCTTT.

The gene calls are TRBV7-9 and TRBJ1-2, with unresolved D. The CDR3 length is 12 residues. V gave up 4 bases and J gave up 12 bases, with 15 bases separating them. Germline CDR1 and CDR2: SEHNR and FQNEAQ (reference sequence). CDR3 loop: CASSSRELVDTF. The CDR3 nucleotides are TGTGCCAGCAGCTCACGGGAATTGGTGGACACCTTC. The variable domain in full, completed from reference TRBV7-9 and TRBJ1-2, reads DTGVSQNPRHKITKRGQNVTFRCDPISEHNRLYWYRQTLGQGPEFLTYFQNEAQLEKSRLLSDRFSAERPKGSFSTLEIQRTEQGDSAMYLCASSSRELVDTFGSGTRLTVV.

V usage is TRBV18 and J usage is TRBJ1-5; 7 bases match TRBD1. Trimming at V came to 3 bases and at J to 4 bases, leaving 0 bases not matched to a gene. This CDR3 has 13 residues. Germline loops: CDR1 KGHSH, CDR2 LQKENI. The chain's CDR3 is CASSPGQNQPQHF. In nucleotides, the CDR3 is TGTGCCAGCTCACCGGGACAGAATCAGCCCCAGCATTTT.

The V and J genes are TRBV7-8 and TRBJ2-2; 7 positions agree with TRBD2. Germline CDR1 SGHVS, CDR2 FQNEAQ. Trimming took 5 bases from V and 4 from J; bases not matched to a gene: 4. The CDR3 is 14 residues long. The CDR3 region has the DNA TGTGCCAGCAGCCCCCTAGCGGTCACCGGGGAGCTGTTTTTT. Its translation is CASSPLAVTGELFF.

The chain uses TRBV30 and TRBJ1-1; TRBD1 is a possible D gene (5 bases). The germline V and J ends were trimmed by 4 bases and 1 base, with 13 bases remaining between them. CDR1 and CDR2 from the germline V gene are GTSNPN and SVGIG (reference sequence). The CDR3 length is 14 residues. Here the CDR3 reads CAWTLGGSNTEAFF. For the CDR3, the DNA is TGTGCCTGGACCCTGGGGGGGTCGAACACTGAAGCTTTCTTT.

This clone turned up a few times. V and J are TRBV2 and TRBJ1-5; 7 positions agree with TRBD1. V shed 4 bases, J shed 4 bases, and the junction held 4 bases outside the gene matches. This CDR3 has 14 amino acids. Germline V CDR1 and CDR2: SNHLY, FYNNEI. CDR3 protein: CASSGTGRNQPQHF. CDR3 DNA: TGTGCCAGCAGTGGGACAGGAAGGAATCAGCCCCAGCATTTT.

This sequence joins TRBV27 and TRBJ2-7; 9 nucleotides match TRBD2. Germline V gene sequence: CDR1 MNHEY, CDR2 SMNVEV (reference sequence). V lost 5 bases and J lost 9; bases outside the gene matches: 23. CDR3 length: 18 amino acids. Here the CDR3 reads CASSPLPTTSGKPGGQYF. The CDR3 nucleotides are TGTGCCAGCAGTCCGTTACCGACGACTAGCGGTAAACCTGGGGGGCAGTACTTC.

This clone came up once. The rearrangement joins TRBV7-8 to TRBJ2-7; TRBD2 matches 11 bases. J gave up 3 bases and V 5 bases, and 6 bases lay outside the gene matches. CDR3 length equals 15 residues. The germline CDR1 and CDR2 sequences are SGHVS and FQNEAQ. Written as DNA, the CDR3 is TGTGCCAGCAGCCTACTAGCGGGGGCGAACTACGAGCAGTACTTC. Protein product: CASSLLAGANYEQYF.

This clone was recorded once. The rearrangement joins TRBV27 to TRBJ2-7, with D perhaps TRBD2 (5 bases). Trimming shortened V by 4 bases and J by 4 bases, and 17 bases separated the two germline ends. The CDR3 spans 15 residues. The V gene's germline CDR1 is MNHEY and CDR2 SMNVEV (reference sequence). The CDR3 spells CASSSEAGLPYEQYF. CDR3 bases: TGTGCCAGCAGTTCTGAGGCGGGTCTTCCATACGAGCAGTACTTC.

This clone was recorded once. V gene TRBV2 combines with J gene TRBJ2-3, with 9 bases that match TRBD2. Trimming at V came to 4 bases and at J to 4 bases, leaving 6 bases not matched to a gene. The CDR3 has 15 residues. Germline CDR1 SNHLY, CDR2 FYNNEI. CDR3 coding DNA: TGTGCCAGCAGTGGGGAGCGGGGGGTAGCAGATACGCAGTATTTT. Translated, it gives CASSGERGVADTQYF.

The J gene is TRBJ1-3, the V gene TRBV14; D remains ambiguous. The CDR3 loop spans 14 amino acids. Germline CDR1 reads SGHDN; CDR2 reads FVKESK. The V and J ends lost 7 bases and 0 bases respectively, with 10 bases between them. The CDR3 DNA reads TGTGCCAGCACCTCCGTTCCCTCTGGAAACACCATATATTTT. Protein product: CASTSVPSGNTIYF.

This clone was counted once. The chain links TRBV5-4 to TRBJ2-1; 10 bases map to TRBD1. Looked up from germline, CDR1 is SGHNT and CDR2 is YYREEE (reference sequence). There are 16 residues in the CDR3. J was trimmed by 8 bases and V by 0 bases; bases with no gene match: 8. DNA of the CDR3: TGTGCCAGCAGCTTGGGAGGGACAGGGGTGAACCATGAGCAGTTCTTC. Encoded protein: CASSLGGTGVNHEQFF.

This chain joins TRBV9 and TRBJ2-3; a possible D gene is TRBD2 (6 bases). Trimming stripped 4 bases from V and 1 base from J, with 16 bases between. In germline, CDR1 is SGDLS, CDR2 YYNGEE. The CDR3 is 16 residues long. In DNA form, the CDR3 reads TGTGCCAGCAGCCCTTTTTCGACGGGGGGCACAGATACGCAGTATTTT. It is translated as CASSPFSTGGTDTQYF.

The chain links TRBV9 to TRBJ1-4, with 7 bases matching TRBD1. The J segment lost 5 bases and the V segment lost 3 bases, leaving 13 bases of the junction unmatched. The V gene's germline CDR1 is SGDLS and CDR2 YYNGEE. This CDR3 contains 17 residues. The CDR3 is CASSGDGGQSGNEKLFF. CDR3 sequence (DNA): TGTGCCAGCAGCGGAGATGGGGGACAGAGCGGGAATGAAAAACTGTTTTTT.

The chain links TRBV5-1 to TRBJ2-2; perhaps TRBD1 as D (6 bases). V lost 4 bases and J lost 7, with 11 bases in between. Germline CDR1 reads SGHRS; CDR2 reads YFSETQ. This CDR3 contains 13 residues. The CDR3 bases are TGCGCCAGCAGCCAACAGGGTAACGGGGAGCTGTTTTTT. Protein: CASSQQGNGELFF.

V gene TRBV7-2 combines with J gene TRBJ2-7; TRBD2 aligns across 16 bases. The CDR3 has 16 residues. Germline V lookup: CDR1 SGHTA, CDR2 FQGNSA. The trim removed 5 bases at V and 6 bases at J, leaving 7 bases unmatched. The CDR3 loop is CASSRGLAGGRVEQYF. The CDR3 DNA sequence: TGTGCCAGCAGCCGGGGACTAGCGGGGGGGAGGGTCGAGCAGTACTTC.

This sequence joins TRBV7-2 and TRBJ1-6; the D gene is possibly TRBD1 (6 bases). CDR1 is SGHTA and CDR2 is FQGNSA in the germline V gene. V was trimmed by 5 bases and J by 8 bases, leaving 16 bases between them. The CDR3 sequence is 15 residues long. The CDR3 DNA follows: TGTGCCAGCAGCCTTCACAGGGCTCGGGATTCACCCCTCCACTTT. Encoded protein: CASSLHRARDSPLHF.

The chain links TRBV6-6 to TRBJ2-7; 10 bases map to TRBD1. The V and J ends lost 2 bases and 9 bases, in that order; junction bases with no gene match: 10. The germline V gene has CDR1 MNHNY and CDR2 SVGAGI (reference sequence). The CDR3 has 15 amino acids. The CDR3: CASSYTDRGIKAQYF. As DNA, the CDR3 is TGTGCCAGCAGTTACACGGACAGGGGGATTAAAGCGCAGTACTTC.

CDR3 in DNA: TGTGCCAGCTCACCACTCGAAGAGACCCAGTACTTC. Encoded protein: CASSPLEETQYF. The rearrangement joins TRBV18 to TRBJ2-5; no firm D call. There are 12 residues in the CDR3. Trimming took off 1 base at V and 3 bases at J, with 3 bases between the two ends. CDR1 KGHSH and CDR2 LQKENI come from the germline V gene.

This clone is a singleton in its sample. This chain connects TRBV7-3 to TRBJ2-7; maybe TRBD2 (6 bases). The CDR3 loop spans 15 amino acids. Trimming left V 4 bases short and J 2 bases short, with 15 bases between. Germline V gene lookup returns CDR1 SGHTA and CDR2 FQGTGA. The CDR3 nucleotides read TGTGCCAGCAGCTGGGGACTGGGACCCACCTACGAGCAGTACTTC. This gives the protein CASSWGLGPTYEQYF. Full variable domain (missing parts from reference TRBV7-3 and TRBJ2-7): GAGVSQTPSNKVTEKGKYVELRCDPISGHTALYWYRQSLGQGPEFLIYFQGTGAADDSGLPNDRFFAVRPEGSVSTLKIQRTERGDSAVYLCASSWGLGPTYEQYFGPGTRLTVT.

The chain uses TRBV5-4 and TRBJ2-3; 10 nucleotides match TRBD2. This CDR3 spans 19 amino acids. With 2 bases clipped from V and 1 base from J, the junction kept 13 bases outside the gene matches. Germline CDR1 SGHNT, CDR2 YYREEE (reference sequence). This chain's CDR3 is CASSLPDLAGDWGTDTQYF. CDR3 nucleotide sequence: TGTGCCAGCAGCTTACCAGATCTAGCGGGAGATTGGGGCACAGATACGCAGTATTTT.